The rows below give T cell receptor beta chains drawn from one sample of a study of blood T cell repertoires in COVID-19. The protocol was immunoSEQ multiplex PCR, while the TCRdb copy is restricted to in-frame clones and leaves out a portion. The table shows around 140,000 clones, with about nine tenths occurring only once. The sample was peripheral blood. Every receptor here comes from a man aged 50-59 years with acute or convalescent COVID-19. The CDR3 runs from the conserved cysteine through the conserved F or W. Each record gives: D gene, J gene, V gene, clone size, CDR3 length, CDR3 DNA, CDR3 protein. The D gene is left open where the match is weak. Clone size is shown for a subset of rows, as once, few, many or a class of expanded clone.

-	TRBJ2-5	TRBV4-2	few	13	TGTGCCAGCAGCCTGGGACTTCAAGAGACCCAGTACTTC	CASSLGLQETQYF
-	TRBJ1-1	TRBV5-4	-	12	TGTGCCAGCAGCTTATCGGGGACTGAAGCTTTCTTT	CASSLSGTEAFF
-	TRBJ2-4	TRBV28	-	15	TGTGCCAGCAGTCCTCGAAATGGGCCCAAAAACATTCAGTACTTC	CASSPRNGPKNIQYF
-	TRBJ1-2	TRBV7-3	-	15	TGTGCCAGCAGCCCCCCCGCCGGGACACCCCAGGGCTACACCTTC	CASSPPAGTPQGYTF
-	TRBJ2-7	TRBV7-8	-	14	TGTGCCAGCAGCTTAGGCGGGGTCTCCTACGAGCAGTACTTC	CASSLGGVSYEQYF
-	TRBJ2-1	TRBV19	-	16	TGTGCCAGTACCCCCTCTCGTGGGAGCTCCTACAATGAGCAGTTCTTC	CASTPSRGSSYNEQFF
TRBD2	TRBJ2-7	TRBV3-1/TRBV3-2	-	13	TGTGCCAGCAGCACCGGCGGGGGGTTCGAGCAGTACTTC	CASSTGGGFEQYF
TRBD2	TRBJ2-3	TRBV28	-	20	TGTGCCAGCAGTCTTTTCAGGGCGGCTAGCGGGAGGGCCCTGACAGATACGCAGTATTTT	CASSLFRAASGRALTDTQYF
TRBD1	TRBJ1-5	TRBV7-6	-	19	TGTGCCAGCAGCTTAGGGGGACTTAGACAGGGGGTGAGCAATCAGCCCCAGCATTTT	CASSLGGLRQGVSNQPQHF
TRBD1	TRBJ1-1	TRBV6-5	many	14	TGTGCCAGCAGTTACCGGACAGGGTACACTGAAGCTTTCTTT	CASSYRTGYTEAFF
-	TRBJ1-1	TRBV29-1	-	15	TGCAGCGCAAGGGGGGGATGGGCCATGAACACTGAAGCTTTCTTT	CSARGGWAMNTEAFF
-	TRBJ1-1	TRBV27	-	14	TGTGCCAGCAGTTTGAATGGGCTTAACACTGAAGCTTTCTTT	CASSLNGLNTEAFF
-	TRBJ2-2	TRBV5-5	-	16	TGTGCCAGCAGCTCAGTCTTGGGACTTGGGGGCGGGGAGCTGTTTTTT	CASSSVLGLGGGELFF
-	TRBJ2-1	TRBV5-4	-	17	TGTGCCAGCAGCTTGGGGGGAGTAGCGGACTTATACAATGAGCAGTTCTTC	CASSLGGVADLYNEQFF
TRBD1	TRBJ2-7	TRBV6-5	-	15	TGTGCCAGCAGTTCATATACGACAGGGCGTTACGAGCAGTACTTC	CASSSYTTGRYEQYF
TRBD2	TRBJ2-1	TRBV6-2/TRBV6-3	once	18	TGTGCCAGCAGTCCCGGGACTAGCGGGGGGGCATCCTACAATGAGCAGTTCTTC	CASSPGTSGGASYNEQFF
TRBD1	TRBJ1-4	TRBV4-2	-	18	TGTGCCAGCAGCCAGGACAGGGGGACCGGGACCTCAAATGAAAAACTGTTTTTT	CASSQDRGTGTSNEKLFF
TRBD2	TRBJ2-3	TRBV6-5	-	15	TGTGCCAGCAGTCCCTCCGGGACTAACGCAGATACGCAGTATTTT	CASSPSGTNADTQYF
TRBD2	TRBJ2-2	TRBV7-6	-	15	TGTGCCAGCAGCTCCAGGGGACTAGACACCGGGGAGCTGTTTTTT	CASSSRGLDTGELFF
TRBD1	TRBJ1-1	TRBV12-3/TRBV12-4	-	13	TGTGCCAGCAGTTTAGCCCTGGACAGGGGAGCTTTCTTT	CASSLALDRGAFF
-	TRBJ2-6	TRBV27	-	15	TGTGCCAGCACCCAAGACAGGCTCGGGGCCAACGTCCTGACTTTC	CASTQDRLGANVLTF
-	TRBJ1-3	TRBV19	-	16	TGTGCCAGTAGGGGCGGGTTTATATCTGCAGGAAACACCATATATTTT	CASRGGFISAGNTIYF
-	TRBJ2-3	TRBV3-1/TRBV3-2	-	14	TGTGCCAGCAGCCAAGTGATCTACACAGATACGCAGTATTTT	CASSQVIYTDTQYF
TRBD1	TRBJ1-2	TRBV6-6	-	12	TGTGCCATCTCGCAGGGGGCGAATGGCTACACCTTC	CAISQGANGYTF